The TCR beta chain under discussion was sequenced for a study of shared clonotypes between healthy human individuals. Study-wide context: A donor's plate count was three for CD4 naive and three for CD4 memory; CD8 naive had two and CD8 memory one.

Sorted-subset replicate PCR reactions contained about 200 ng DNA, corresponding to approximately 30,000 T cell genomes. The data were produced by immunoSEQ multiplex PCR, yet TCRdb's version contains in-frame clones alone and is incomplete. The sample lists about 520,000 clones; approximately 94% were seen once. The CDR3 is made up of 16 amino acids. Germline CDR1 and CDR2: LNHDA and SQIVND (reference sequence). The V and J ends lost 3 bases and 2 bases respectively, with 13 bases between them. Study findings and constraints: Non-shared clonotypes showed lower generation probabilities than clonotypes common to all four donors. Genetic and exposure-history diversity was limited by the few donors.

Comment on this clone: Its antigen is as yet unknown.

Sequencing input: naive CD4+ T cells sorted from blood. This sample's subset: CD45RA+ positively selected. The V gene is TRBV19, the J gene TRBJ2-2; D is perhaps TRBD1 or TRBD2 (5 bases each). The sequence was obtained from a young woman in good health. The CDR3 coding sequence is TGTGCCAGTAGTATCTGGGGGTCGCCTAACACCGGGGAGCTGTTTTTT. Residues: CASSIWGSPNTGELFF. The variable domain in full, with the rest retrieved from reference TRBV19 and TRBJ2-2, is DGGITQSPKYLFRKEGQNVTLSCEQNLNHDAMYWYRQDPGQGLRLIYYSQIVNDFQKGDIAEGYSVSREKKESFPLTVTSAQKNPTAFYLCASSIWGSPNTGELFFGEGSRLTVL.